These T cell receptor beta chains were read from a single sample in a study of cytomegalovirus exposure and HLA in healthy donors. The data were produced by immunoSEQ multiplex PCR, yet TCRdb's version contains in-frame clones alone and is incomplete. The sample lists around 110,000 clones, 88% seen once, with 1.5% to 2% in the top ten. Sequencing used PBMCs. These receptors originate from a young woman in good health and CMV-seropositive. The CDR3 runs from the conserved cysteine through the conserved F or W. The D gene is left open where the match is weak. For some rows the clone size is stated as once, few or many, or as a class when expanded; others skip it.

clone_size,j_call,v_call,d_call,cdr3_nt,cdr3_aa
-,TRBJ2-1,TRBV5-1,TRBD2,TGCGCCAGCAGTACTAGCGGGGGCTCCTACAATGAGCAGTTCTTC,CASSTSGGSYNEQFF
-,TRBJ2-7,TRBV20-1,-,TGCAGTGCTAGTTCCAGCTACGAGCAGTACTTC,CSASSSYEQYF
-,TRBJ1-2,TRBV6-4,TRBD1,TGTGCCAGCAGTGACTCGACAGGGGGCGGCTACACCTTC,CASSDSTGGGYTF
-,TRBJ1-1,TRBV7-9,-,TGTGCCAGCAGCTTGGCACCAGGCGATGAAGCTTTCTTT,CASSLAPGDEAFF
-,TRBJ2-6,TRBV7-2,-,TGTGCCAGCAGCTTAGTAGACTCTGGGGCCAACGTCCTGACTTTC,CASSLVDSGANVLTF
few,TRBJ1-6,TRBV6-5,TRBD1,TGTGCCAGCAGTAGGACAGGGGATTCACCCCTCCACTTT,CASSRTGDSPLHF
-,TRBJ2-1,TRBV25-1,-,TGTGCCAGCAGTGCGGGAGCCCTCTCCTACAATGCGCAGTTCTTC,CASSAGALSYNAQFF
few,TRBJ1-2,TRBV27,TRBD1,TGTGCCAGCAGTTTCTCGACAGGGGGAAACTATGGCTACACCTTC,CASSFSTGGNYGYTF
-,TRBJ1-1,TRBV28,TRBD1,TGTGCCAGCAGTTTGACGAGGGTGAGACAGGGGTTTGCTGAAGCTTTCTTT,CASSLTRVRQGFAEAFF
-,TRBJ2-5,TRBV7-2,TRBD1,TGTGCCAGCAGCTTGACAGGGGGCCTGTATGGGACCCAGTACTTC,CASSLTGGLYGTQYF
-,TRBJ2-2,TRBV29-1,TRBD2,TGCAGCGTTGCGTTGGGCGGGGGGCACAACACCGGGGAGCTGTTTTTT,CSVALGGGHNTGELFF
-,TRBJ2-4,TRBV28,TRBD2,TGTGCCAGCAGCCCTAGCGGGGGGGTTGTCATTCAGTACTTC,CASSPSGGVVIQYF
-,TRBJ2-7,TRBV28,-,TGTGCCAGCACCTCGTGGGGCAGGCGTACCTACGAGCAGTACTTC,CASTSWGRRTYEQYF
once,TRBJ1-1,TRBV9,TRBD1,TGTGCCAGCAGCGCCCGGGACAGGGAAAACACTGAAGCTTTCTTT,CASSARDRENTEAFF
-,TRBJ1-1,TRBV19,-,TGTGCCAGTTCGTCAGGGAACCTTGAAGCTTTCTTT,CASSSGNLEAFF
-,TRBJ1-1,TRBV6-5,-,TGTGCCAGCAGCATTTCCCTGAACACTGAAGCTTTCTTT,CASSISLNTEAFF
-,TRBJ1-1,TRBV4-1,-,TGCGCCAGCAGCCAAGGAGCCAACACTGAAGCTTTCTTT,CASSQGANTEAFF
-,TRBJ2-1,TRBV27,-,TGTGCCAGCAGTTTGACAGGCCCCTACAATGAGCAGTTCTTC,CASSLTGPYNEQFF
-,TRBJ1-6,TRBV15,-,TGTGCCACCAGCATCGACAGACAAAATTCACCCCTCCACTTT,CATSIDRQNSPLHF
-,TRBJ1-4,TRBV20-1,TRBD1,TGCAGTGCTGGGACAGGGCGGAAACTGTTTTTT,CSAGTGRKLFF
-,TRBJ2-3,TRBV7-2,TRBD2,TGTGCCAGCAGCATTCCGAGCGGGGGGTTTCAGGATACGCAGTATTTT,CASSIPSGGFQDTQYF
-,TRBJ2-7,TRBV4-1,-,TGCGCCAGCAGCCAAGATTCCCCAGGGACACTTACCTACGAGCAGTACTTC,CASSQDSPGTLTYEQYF
-,TRBJ1-5,TRBV21-1,-,TGTGCCAGCAGCAAAGGAAGGGGGAATCAGCCCCAGCATTTT,CASSKGRGNQPQHF
once,TRBJ1-1,TRBV5-4,-,TGTGCCAGCAGCTGGGCGGACACTTCGAACACTGAAGCTTTCTTT,CASSWADTSNTEAFF
-,TRBJ1-6,TRBV5-5,-,TGTGCCAGCAGCTTGGAGGGGGGAGGGAATTCACCCCTCCACTTT,CASSLEGGGNSPLHF
-,TRBJ1-1,TRBV5-1,-,TGCGCCAGCAGCTTACAAGCGGAGAACACTGAAGCTTTCTTT,CASSLQAENTEAFF
once,TRBJ1-3,TRBV7-3,-,TGTGCCAGCAGCTTAGGCCCTAGCTCTGGAAACACCATATATTTT,CASSLGPSSGNTIYF
once,TRBJ1-3,TRBV15,TRBD1,TGTGCCACCAGCAGAGGACAGGGGGTTACTTCTGGAAACACCATATATTTT,CATSRGQGVTSGNTIYF
-,TRBJ1-5,TRBV2,-,TGTGCCAGCAGTGAAACAGGCAATAGCAATCAGCCCCAGCATTTT,CASSETGNSNQPQHF
-,TRBJ2-7,TRBV7-9,-,TGTGCCAGCAGCTTAGGCGGGGGCGTGGGAGAGCAGTACTTC,CASSLGGGVGEQYF
once,TRBJ1-6,TRBV28,-,TGTGCCAGCAGTCCGGGTGGGGCAGCATATAATTCACCCCTCCACTTT,CASSPGGAAYNSPLHF
-,TRBJ2-5,TRBV19,-,TGTGCCAGTAGTATGGCAGGGGGGAGCGGGGGGACCCAGTACTTC,CASSMAGGSGGTQYF
once,TRBJ2-5,TRBV9,TRBD2,TGTGCCAGCAGCGTCACTAGCGGGGGGGCCCGTGGAGAGACCCAGTACTTC,CASSVTSGGARGETQYF
-,TRBJ2-7,TRBV9,-,TGTGCCAGCAGCCCCCGAGGCTACGAGCAGTACTTC,CASSPRGYEQYF
-,TRBJ2-7,TRBV6-1,TRBD1,TGTGCCAGCAGGGTAACAGGGGGCCCCTCCTACGAGCAGTACTTC,CASRVTGGPSYEQYF
-,TRBJ2-1,TRBV15,TRBD2,TGTGCCACCAGCAGTGCTGGGCGGGGGGGCTATGAGCAGTTCTTC,CATSSAGRGGYEQFF
-,TRBJ1-2,TRBV5-5,-,TGTGCCAGCACCCGTCTCTCCGGGGGGGTCTCTAACTATGGCTACACCTTC,CASTRLSGGVSNYGYTF
-,TRBJ2-3,TRBV6-4,TRBD2,TGTGCCAGCAGTGACTCGTCTAGCGGAGACACAGATACGCAGTATTTT,CASSDSSSGDTDTQYF
-,TRBJ1-2,TRBV11-2,-,TGTGCCAGCAGCTTAGGGGGACTTAGGAGCTATGGCTACACCTTC,CASSLGGLRSYGYTF
-,TRBJ1-1,TRBV10-1,TRBD1,TGCGCCAGCAGATTAGACAGGGGGAACACTGAAGCTTTCTTT,CASRLDRGNTEAFF
once,TRBJ2-7,TRBV9,TRBD2,TGTGCCAGCAGCGTAGACCCTAGCGGGGGTTACGAGCAGTACTTC,CASSVDPSGGYEQYF
few,TRBJ1-1,TRBV13,-,TGTGCCAGCAGTTACAGTGTTATGAACACTGAAGCTTTCTTT,CASSYSVMNTEAFF
-,TRBJ1-2,TRBV19,-,TGTGCCAGTACACAGAACTATGGCTACACCTTC,CASTQNYGYTF
once,TRBJ2-7,TRBV4-1,TRBD2,TGCGCCAGCAGCTTTCTAGCGGACTCCTCCTACGAGCAGTACTTC,CASSFLADSSYEQYF
-,TRBJ1-5,TRBV25-1,TRBD1,TGTGCCAGCAGAGGACAGGGCCGCCAGCCCCAGCATTTT,CASRGQGRQPQHF
-,TRBJ2-5,TRBV19,-,TGTGCCAGTAGTATTCAGGGTGAAGAGACCCAGTACTTC,CASSIQGEETQYF
-,TRBJ2-5,TRBV4-1,-,TGCGCCAGCAGCCGCCCTCAGGAGACCCAGTACTTC,CASSRPQETQYF
-,TRBJ1-6,TRBV28,-,TGTGCCAGCAGTGGAGGACAGTCCCGAAGGGGTAATTCACCCCTCCACTTT,CASSGGQSRRGNSPLHF
once,TRBJ2-7,TRBV7-6,TRBD1,TGTGCCAGCAGCTCGGGACAGGGGACCTACGAGCAGTACTTC,CASSSGQGTYEQYF
-,TRBJ2-1,TRBV11-2,-,TGTGCCAGCAGCTTACGTCTTTACAATGAGCAGTTCTTC,CASSLRLYNEQFF
-,TRBJ1-4,TRBV28,TRBD1,TGTGCCAGCAGCAACAGGGGAGGTAATGAAAAACTGTTTTTT,CASSNRGGNEKLFF
-,TRBJ1-2,TRBV13,TRBD1,TGTGCCAGCAGCTTAGGCAGGGGGCAGGACTATGGCTACACCTTC,CASSLGRGQDYGYTF
-,TRBJ1-2,TRBV28,-,TGTGCCAGCAGGTCTCAGGGGAGGGATGGCTACACCTTC,CASRSQGRDGYTF
-,TRBJ2-1,TRBV4-1,TRBD2,TGCGCCAGCAGCGAAGTCTATGCGGGGGGGCGGGATGAGCAGTTCTTC,CASSEVYAGGRDEQFF
-,TRBJ2-3,TRBV7-9,-,TGTGCCAGCAGCCCCAAACGGACAGTTAGCACAGATACGCAGTATTTT,CASSPKRTVSTDTQYF
-,TRBJ1-1,TRBV29-1,TRBD1,TGCAGCGTGGGGGACAGAGGGGGTCACACTGAAGCTTTCTTT,CSVGDRGGHTEAFF